The 23 T cell receptor beta chains below all came from one sample that was sequenced in a study of blood T cell repertoires in COVID-19. Produced via immunoSEQ multiplex PCR; TCRdb's table is partial and in-frame only. The sample holds around 15,000 clones, 80% to 90% seen once. Sequencing used peripheral blood. These receptors came from a human donor in a cohort sampled during active COVID-19.

V usage is TRBV29-1 and J usage is TRBJ1-2; TRBD1 matches at 12 bases. Trimming at V came to 4 bases and at J to 7 bases, leaving 4 bases not matched to a gene. This CDR3 region has 13 residues. Germline-derived CDR1 and CDR2 are SQVTM and ANQGSEA. The CDR3 nucleotides are TGCAGCGTTGGGGACAGGGGGCGAGGTGGCTACACCTTC. The encoded protein is CSVGDRGRGGYTF.

The chain carries TRBV4-1 and TRBJ1-1; 8 bases fit TRBD1. The CDR3 is 15 residues long. Germline V gene data show CDR1 as MGHRA and CDR2 as YSYEKL. The V gene end was trimmed by 4 bases and the J gene end by 1 base; junction bases not matched to a gene: 5. The CDR3 region is CASSRQDRANTEAFF. CDR3 nucleotides: TGCGCCAGCAGCCGCCAGGACAGGGCGAACACTGAAGCTTTCTTT.

V usage is TRBV6-5 and J usage is TRBJ2-7, with 11 bases that match TRBD2. This CDR3 has 12 amino acids. Germline-derived CDR1 and CDR2 are MNHEY and SVGAGI. V lost 6 bases to trimming and J lost 5 bases; unmatched junction nucleotides: 0. CDR3 sequence (DNA): TGTGCCAGCAGACTAGCGGGGGACGAGCAGTACTTC. Encoded protein: CASRLAGDEQYF.

This chain uses TRBV27 with TRBJ1-5; 10 bases agree with TRBD1. There are 16 residues in the CDR3. Losses at the gene ends were 5 bases for V and 8 bases for J; bases not matched to a gene: 12. CDR1 MNHEY and CDR2 SMNVEV come from the germline V gene (reference sequence). The CDR3 here is CASSPPPGQGFEPQHF. CDR3 bases: TGTGCCAGCAGTCCGCCCCCGGGACAGGGGTTTGAGCCCCAGCATTTT.

The chain joins TRBV6-5 to TRBJ1-2, with D perhaps TRBD1 (5 bases). The CDR3 is 16 residues long. Trimming stripped 2 bases from V and 0 bases from J, with 13 bases between. Germline V lookup: CDR1 MNHEY, CDR2 SVGAGI. The CDR3 loop is CASSYGAGRANYGYTF. CDR3 bases: TGTGCCAGCAGTTACGGGGCAGGCCGAGCTAACTATGGCTACACCTTC.

V is TRBV19 and J is TRBJ1-5, with a tentative D call TRBD1 (5 bases). In germline, CDR1 is LNHDA, CDR2 SQIVND (reference sequence). V dropped 7 bases and J dropped 6 bases, with 25 bases sitting between them. This CDR3 comprises 17 residues. Here the CDR3 reads CASTRRGSFGPGQPQHF. DNA of the CDR3: TGTGCCAGTACGCGGCGGGGGAGCTTCGGCCCAGGTCAGCCCCAGCATTTT.

This chain links TRBV18 with TRBJ2-7; D unresolved. CDR1 is KGHSH, CDR2 LQKENI, per germline. V lost 3 bases, J lost 4 bases, and 19 bases lay in between. The CDR3 totals 16 residues. CDR3 amino acids: CASSPSPPSVPYEQYF. The DNA of the CDR3 is TGTGCCAGCTCACCCAGCCCACCCAGCGTACCTTACGAGCAGTACTTC.

V and J are TRBV15 and TRBJ1-4; no clear D gene. The CDR3 runs 17 residues. V was cut by 0 bases and J by 0 bases, with 11 bases left in between. Germline V gene sequence: CDR1 LNHNV, CDR2 YYDKDF (reference sequence). The CDR3 region is CATSRDPGGTTNEKLFF. In nucleotides, the CDR3 is TGTGCCACCAGCAGAGACCCGGGAGGGACAACTAATGAAAAACTGTTTTTT.

The CDR3 here is CAWSEGARGYTF. CDR3 sequence (DNA): TGTGCCTGGAGCGAGGGGGCGCGTGGCTACACCTTC. V is TRBV30 and J is TRBJ1-2; 7 positions match TRBD1. The V segment lost 3 bases and the J segment 7 bases; nucleotides outside the gene matches: 5. CDR3 length: 12 amino acids. The germline gives CDR1 GTSNPN, CDR2 SVGIG (reference sequence).

This chain's CDR3 is CASSLALAGGSRHEQYF. In nucleotides, the CDR3 is TGTGCCAGCAGCTTAGCCCTAGCGGGGGGTTCTCGCCACGAGCAGTACTTC. J is TRBJ2-7 and V is TRBV7-2; 11 nucleotides match TRBD2. The CDR3 covers 17 residues. Trimming cost V 0 bases and J 5 bases; bases outside gene matches: 9. CDR1 and CDR2 (germline): SGHTA, FQGNSA.

This clone was picked up one time. This chain uses TRBV6-5 with TRBJ2-1, with TRBD1 identical over 7 bases. The CDR3 is made up of 15 amino acids. The germline CDR1 and CDR2 sequences are MNHEY and SVGAGI. V lost 7 bases, J lost 9 bases, and 15 bases stayed unmatched. The CDR3 coding sequence is TGTGCCAGCAAGAATCGCTTGACAGGGTGGGGTGAGCAGTTCTTC. Translating gives CASKNRLTGWGEQFF.

This clone came up once. This chain connects TRBV20-1 to TRBJ1-1, with 8 bases identical to TRBD1. The germline CDR1 and CDR2 sequences are DFQATT and SNEGSKA (reference sequence). The CDR3 is made up of 14 amino acids. V was clipped by 6 bases and J by 1 base; unmatched bases: 7. The CDR3 here is CSASPGTGNTEAFF. CDR3 nucleotide sequence: TGCAGTGCGAGTCCCGGGACAGGGAACACTGAAGCTTTCTTT.

The chain employs TRBV14 and TRBJ1-3, with TRBD1 matching 8 bases. The CDR3 covers 15 residues. V was clipped by 2 bases and J by 11 bases; unmatched bases: 11. In germline, CDR1 is SGHDN, CDR2 FVKESK. Here the CDR3 reads CASSQRLRGHGAIYF. CDR3 sequence (DNA): TGTGCCAGCAGCCAAAGGCTCAGGGGGCATGGCGCCATATATTTT.

The chain employs TRBV6-2 or TRBV6-3 and TRBJ1-6; 10 nucleotides align to TRBD1. V was clipped by 5 bases and J by 9 bases; unmatched bases: 7. This CDR3 is built from 15 residues. Germline V CDR1 and CDR2: MNHEY, SVGEGT. The CDR3 region has the DNA TGTGCCAGCAGTCCACCGGACAGGGGGTCTTCACCCCTCCACTTT. It yields the protein CASSPPDRGSSPLHF.

The chain joins TRBV5-1 to TRBJ1-2, with 9 bases aligning to TRBD1. The CDR3 has 15 amino acids. Germline V gene data show CDR1 as SGHRS and CDR2 as YFSETQ. V lost 4 bases to trimming and J lost 6 bases; unmatched junction nucleotides: 10. CDR3 protein: CASSLRQGGRDGYTF. CDR3 in DNA: TGCGCCAGCAGCCTAAGACAGGGGGGACGCGATGGCTACACCTTC.

This clone has a single count. The chain combines TRBV24-1 with TRBJ2-3; D unclear. The CDR3 totals 14 residues. Deletions cut 4 bases from V and 1 base from J, with 8 bases between. Germline V gene sequence: CDR1 KGHDR, CDR2 SFDVKD. The CDR3 reads CATSDRFGTDTQYF. CDR3 coding DNA: TGTGCCACCAGTGACCGGTTCGGCACAGATACGCAGTATTTT.

The gene calls are TRBV6-5 and TRBJ2-7, with 9 bases that match TRBD2. The CDR3 is made up of 13 amino acids. V was pared by 10 bases and J by 6 bases, with 10 bases of the junction left unmatched. Looked up from germline, CDR1 is MNHEY and CDR2 is SVGAGI. CDR3 in DNA: TGTGCCACCCGAGCGGGGGGATCGTCCGAGCAGTACTTC. Translating it yields CATRAGGSSEQYF.

V and J are TRBV9 and TRBJ1-2, with no clear D. The CDR3 contains 13 residues. Germline CDR1 is SGDLS and CDR2 is YYNGEE. V was clipped by 4 bases and J by 1 base, with 8 bases between them. Written as DNA, the CDR3 is TGTGCCAGCAGCAAAACAGATAACTATGGCTACACCTTC. Translated, it gives CASSKTDNYGYTF.

The J gene is TRBJ2-1, the V gene TRBV2; D perhaps matches TRBD1 (6 bases). The V end was cut by 7 bases, the J end by 9 bases, with 16 bases between. This CDR3 contains 13 residues. The germline V gene encodes CDR1 SNHLY and CDR2 FYNNEI. CDR3 DNA sequence: TGTGCCAGCAAGATGGACAGTCCCGGTGAGCAGTTCTTC. Its translation: CASKMDSPGEQFF. Full variable domain (missing parts from reference TRBV2 and TRBJ2-1): EPEVTQTPSHQVTQMGQEVILRCVPISNHLYFYWYRQILGQKVEFLVSFYNNEISEKSEIFDDQFSVERPDGSNFTLKIRSTKLEDSAMYFCASKMDSPGEQFFGPGTRLTVL.

The chain links TRBV6-5 to TRBJ2-7, with a weak D call TRBD2 (5 bases). Germline loops: CDR1 MNHEY, CDR2 SVGAGI. The CDR3 covers 14 residues. Deletions cut 6 bases from V and 3 bases from J, with 15 bases between. CDR3 sequence reads: CASRREPPIYEQYF. CDR3 DNA: TGTGCCAGCAGGAGGGAGCCGCCGATCTACGAGCAGTACTTC.

The gene calls are TRBV6-2 or TRBV6-3 and TRBJ2-7, with D possibly matching TRBD2 (6 bases). Germline V gives CDR1 MNHEY, CDR2 SVGEGT. CDR3 length: 16 amino acids. Trimming cost V 2 bases and J 9 bases, with 23 bases left between them. CDR3 sequence reads: CASSYGGGTGYQGQYF. The CDR3, as DNA: TGTGCCAGCAGTTACGGGGGAGGAACTGGCTATCAAGGGCAGTACTTC.

CDR3 loop: CATSRDREGMSAETQYF. For the CDR3, the DNA is TGTGCCACCAGCAGAGATCGGGAGGGGATGTCAGCCGAGACCCAGTACTTC. This sequence joins TRBV15 and TRBJ2-5; 8 positions agree with TRBD2. V was pared by 0 bases and J by 5 bases, with 11 bases of the junction left unmatched. The germline V gene encodes CDR1 LNHNV and CDR2 YYDKDF (reference sequence). The CDR3 contains 17 residues.

The J gene is TRBJ2-3, the V gene TRBV19; D might be TRBD2 (5 bases). The CDR3 spans 13 residues. Germline CDR1 is LNHDA and CDR2 is SQIVND (reference sequence). The V and J ends lost 4 bases and 5 bases respectively, with 10 bases between them. CDR3 sequence (DNA): TGTGCCAGTAGTACGACCCGGGGAGATACGCAGTATTTT. Amino acid sequence: CASSTTRGDTQYF.